This TCR beta chain was captured by sequencing in a study of Ad26.COV2.S vaccination and SARS-CoV-2 variants. Across the whole study: The donor participated in the COV1001 trial, in its Ad26.COV2.S arm. Participants got Ad26.COV2.S intramuscularly, once or twice 56 days apart. Study-wide results and caveats: People who got the vaccine or the placebo had similar non-spike TCR breadth. An underestimation of total T cell responses may have resulted from the TCR breadth and depth analyses.

J gave up 2 bases and V 5 bases, and 14 bases lay outside the gene matches. Germline V gene data show CDR1 as SGHNT and CDR2 as YENEEA. The length of the CDR3 is 19 residues. This table comes from immunoSEQ multiplex PCR, and its TCRdb copy is limited to in-frame clones, with some not included. The data show about 390,000 clones, about 85% seen once. Treatment reported: roughly 19 received Ad26.COV2.S at low or high dose, single or two shots; 5 received placebo; per-sample allocation not given. The investigators took samples on day 63 after the first vaccine or placebo injection. Details on this clone: Its antigen is not identified.

This sequence originates from a person aged 18-60 years who received the Ad26.COV2.S COVID-19 vaccine or a placebo. The chain recombines TRBV11-3 with TRBJ2-2, with TRBD2 matching over 10 bases. Material: peripheral blood, obtained in a trial of Ad26.COV2.S vaccine versus placebo. The CDR3 region is CASSDGGYLAGVNTGELFF. Here the CDR3 DNA reads TGTGCCAGCAGCGATGGAGGTTACCTAGCGGGGGTAAACACCGGGGAGCTGTTTTTT.